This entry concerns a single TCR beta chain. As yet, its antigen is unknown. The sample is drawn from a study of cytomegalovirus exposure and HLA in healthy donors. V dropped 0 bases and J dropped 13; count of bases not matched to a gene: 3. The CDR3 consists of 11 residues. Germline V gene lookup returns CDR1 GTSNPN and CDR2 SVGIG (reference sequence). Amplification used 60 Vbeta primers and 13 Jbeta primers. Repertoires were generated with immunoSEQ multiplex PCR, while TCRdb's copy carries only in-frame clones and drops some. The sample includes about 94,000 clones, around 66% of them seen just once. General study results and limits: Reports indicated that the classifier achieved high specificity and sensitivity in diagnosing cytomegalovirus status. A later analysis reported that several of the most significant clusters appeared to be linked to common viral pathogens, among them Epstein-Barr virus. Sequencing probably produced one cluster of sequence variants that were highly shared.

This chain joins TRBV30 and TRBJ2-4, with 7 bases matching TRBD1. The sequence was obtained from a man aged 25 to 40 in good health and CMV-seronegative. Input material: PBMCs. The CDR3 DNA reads TGTGCCTGGAGTGTGGGACAGCTCCAGTACTTC. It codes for CAWSVGQLQYF.